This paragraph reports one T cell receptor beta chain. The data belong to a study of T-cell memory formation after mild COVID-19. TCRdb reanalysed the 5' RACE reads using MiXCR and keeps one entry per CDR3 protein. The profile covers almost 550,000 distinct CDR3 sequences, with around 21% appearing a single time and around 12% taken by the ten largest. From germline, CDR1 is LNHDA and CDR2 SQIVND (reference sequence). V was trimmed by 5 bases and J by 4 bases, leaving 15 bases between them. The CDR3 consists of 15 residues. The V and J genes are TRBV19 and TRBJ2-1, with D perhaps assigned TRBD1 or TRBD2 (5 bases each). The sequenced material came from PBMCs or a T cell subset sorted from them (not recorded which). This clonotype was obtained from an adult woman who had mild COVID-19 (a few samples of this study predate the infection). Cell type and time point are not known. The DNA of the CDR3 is TGTGCCAGTAGTCACCGGGACCTAGTTTACAATGAGCAGTTCTTC. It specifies CASSHRDLVYNEQFF.